This T cell receptor (beta chain) appears in the sequencing data of a study of human T cells and chemical hapten exposure. Study summary: Weekly diphenylcyclopropenone doses were given to patients' scalps across the roughly 25-week study.

The library tagged each cDNA molecule with unique molecular identifiers. Original handling: Sequenced samples showed a median of 95,638 TCRs each, with counts running from about 20,000 to 690,000. TCRdb passed the RACE reads through MiXCR, listing each CDR3 protein once. TCRdb, not the authors, supplied the V and J calls. The top ten hold approximately 1.5% of the sample, which has about 80,000 distinct CDR3 sequences, around 7.8% seen once. This clonotype was seen more than once but under ten times. The CDR3 has 16 residues. Trimming removed 4 bases from V and 4 bases from J; junction bases left unmatched: 7. CDR1 is SQVTM, CDR2 ANQGSEA, per germline. Noted time point: patch test 1, 2 weeks after DPC sensitization. The treatment was: therapeutic diphenylcyclopropenone sensitization with weekly scalp DPC.

The TCR originated in a woman in her 30s with alopecia areata. Some clones in this sample may be carry-over from other donors' samples. The chain joins TRBV29-1 to TRBJ2-6, with 10 bases aligning to TRBD1. The sequencing used whole blood, collected in connection with sensitization to the hapten diphenylcyclopropenone (DPC). The CDR3 is CSVAGTGVLGANVLTF. CDR3 coding DNA: TGCAGCGTTGCTGGGACAGGGGTACTAGGGGCCAACGTCCTGACTTTC.